These T cell receptor beta chains were read from a single sample in a study of blood T cell repertoires in COVID-19. Here immunoSEQ multiplex PCR was the method, and the copy in TCRdb shows in-frame clones only, minus some. Of 200,000 to 300,000 clones listed, about 89% are singletons. Sample: peripheral blood. These receptors were taken from a man aged 35 to 55 who had recovered from COVID-19. CDR3s include the opening cysteine and the closing phenylalanine or tryptophan. The order of the fields is clone size, V gene, D gene, J gene, CDR3 protein, CDR3 DNA. A D gene is named only where the DNA matches it firmly. Where a row states a size, it is once, few, many or the class of an expanded clone; other rows omit it.

>NA|TRBV2|NA|TRBJ1-4
CASSGAREKLFF
TGTGCCAGCAGTGGGGCCAGGGAAAAACTGTTTTTT
>once|TRBV5-1|NA|TRBJ1-1
CASSERQMNTEAFF
TGCGCCAGCAGCGAGAGACAGATGAACACTGAAGCTTTCTTT
>NA|TRBV4-1|NA|TRBJ2-7
CASSPRIRSYEQYF
TGCGCCAGCAGCCCTAGGATTCGATCCTACGAGCAGTACTTC
>NA|TRBV11-2|TRBD1|TRBJ2-5
CASSIGTGVEETQYF
TGTGCCAGCAGCATCGGTACAGGGGTGGAAGAGACCCAGTACTTC
>NA|TRBV9|NA|TRBJ2-2
CASSVATRSNTGELFF
TGTGCCAGCAGCGTAGCGACACGATCGAACACCGGGGAGCTGTTTTTT
>NA|TRBV6-5|NA|TRBJ1-3
CASRRRVISGNTIYF
TGTGCCAGCCGACGGAGAGTCATCTCTGGAAACACCATATATTTT
>NA|TRBV19|NA|TRBJ2-7
CASSDSPYEQYF
TGTGCCAGTAGTGATAGCCCCTACGAGCAGTACTTC
>few|TRBV6-6|NA|TRBJ1-4
CASSSLEGATNEKLFF
TGTGCCAGCAGCTCCCTGGAAGGGGCAACTAATGAAAAACTGTTTTTT
>NA|TRBV7-2|TRBD2|TRBJ2-7
CASHTGTSGGEQYF
TGTGCCAGCCATACCGGGACTAGCGGGGGAGAGCAGTACTTC
>NA|TRBV24-1|TRBD1|TRBJ1-2
CATIRRQGRFYGYTF
TGTGCCACCATAAGACGACAGGGGCGCTTCTATGGCTACACCTTC